This T cell receptor beta chain was sequenced in a study of OX40 agonist ivuxolimab in advanced cancers. Germline V lookup: CDR1 SGHTA, CDR2 FQGNSA. This CDR3 has 13 amino acids. V was pared by 5 bases and J by 2 bases, with 10 bases between. Using immunoSEQ multiplex PCR, the repertoire was profiled, and TCRdb retains in-frame clones only, with some absent. The sample lists over 15,000 clones; approximately 83% were seen once. The source was CD4+ or CD8+ T cells sorted from blood, collected in a trial of the OX40 agonist ivuxolimab. The TCR comes from an adult with an advanced solid tumor such as melanoma, head and neck, liver or kidney cancer. The genes are TRBV7-2 and TRBJ2-7; D remains unclear. The CDR3 DNA is TGTGCCAGCAGCCCCACGGCGGCCTACGAGCAGTACTTC. This gives the protein CASSPTAAYEQYF.